The 5 T cell receptor beta chains in this list originate from one sample, sequenced in a study of shared clonotypes between healthy human individuals. The repertoire was sequenced with immunoSEQ multiplex PCR; TCRdb's copy has only in-frame clones and lacks some. The sample comprises roughly 2.6 million clones, about 92% of which are singletons, and around 0.14% rests with the top ten. Sequencing was done on a sample of naive CD4+ T cells sorted from blood. Documented subset: CD45RA+ positively selected. The receptors originated from a man aged 18 to 29 in good health.

V and J are TRBV30 and TRBJ2-1, with D possibly TRBD2 on 6 matching bases. Germline CDR1 reads GTSNPN; CDR2 reads SVGIG (reference sequence). The V end lost 0 bases, the J end lost 15 bases, and 12 bases lay between the germline ends. The CDR3 spans 11 residues. CDR3 region: CAWSVPGSLFF. The CDR3 DNA reads TGTGCCTGGAGTGTACCCGGGAGCCTGTTCTTC. Full variable domain (outside the CDR3, taken from reference TRBV30 and TRBJ2-1): SQTIHQWPATLVQPVGSPLSLECTVEGTSNPNLYWYRQAAGRGLQLLFYSVGIGQISSEVPQNLSASRPQDRQFILSSKKLLLSDSGFYLCAWSVPGSLFFGPGTRLTVL.

Regarding this clone: The identical CDR3 is also encoded by other nucleotide sequences in the sample. The chain combines TRBV6-5 with TRBJ1-3; D perhaps matches TRBD1 (5 bases). The CDR3 is 14 residues long. CDR1 MNHEY and CDR2 SVGAGI come from the germline V gene. Trimming took off 6 bases at V and 2 bases at J, with 11 bases between the two ends. CDR3 residues: CASSRPGPGNTIYF. The CDR3 coding sequence is TGTGCCAGCAGCCGCCCGGGACCTGGAAACACCATATATTTT.

This chain joins TRBV19 and TRBJ2-7; 11 bases map to TRBD1. The germline V gene encodes CDR1 LNHDA and CDR2 SQIVND (reference sequence). V dropped 5 bases and J dropped 5; count of bases not matched to a gene: 5. This CDR3 is 14 amino acids long. Here the CDR3 DNA reads TGTGCCAGTAGTGGACAGGGGGCCAGTCACGAGCAGTACTTC. It is translated as CASSGQGASHEQYF.

This chain joins TRBV4-2 and TRBJ1-6; D is ambiguous. This CDR3 has 15 amino acids. Germline values: CDR1 LGHNA, CDR2 YNFKEQ. Trimming removed 4 bases at V and 5 bases at J, with 12 bases between. CDR3 DNA sequence: TGTGCCAGCAGCCGCGGACGGGAAAATAATTCACCCCTCCACTTT. It codes for CASSRGRENNSPLHF.

This clone was seen a few times. CDR3 region: CASGAGTAGSPLHF. The DNA for the CDR3 is TGTGCCAGTGGAGCCGGGACGGCGGGTTCACCCCTCCACTTT. The chain recombines TRBV19 with TRBJ1-6, with D possibly being TRBD1 (5 bases). This CDR3 contains 14 residues. The germline gives CDR1 LNHDA, CDR2 SQIVND (reference sequence). Trimming pared 8 bases from V and 9 bases from J, leaving 17 bases between. The whole variable domain, filled in from reference TRBV19 and TRBJ1-6, reads DGGITQSPKYLFRKEGQNVTLSCEQNLNHDAMYWYRQDPGQGLRLIYYSQIVNDFQKGDIAEGYSVSREKKESFPLTVTSAQKNPTAFYLCASGAGTAGSPLHFGNGTRLTVT.